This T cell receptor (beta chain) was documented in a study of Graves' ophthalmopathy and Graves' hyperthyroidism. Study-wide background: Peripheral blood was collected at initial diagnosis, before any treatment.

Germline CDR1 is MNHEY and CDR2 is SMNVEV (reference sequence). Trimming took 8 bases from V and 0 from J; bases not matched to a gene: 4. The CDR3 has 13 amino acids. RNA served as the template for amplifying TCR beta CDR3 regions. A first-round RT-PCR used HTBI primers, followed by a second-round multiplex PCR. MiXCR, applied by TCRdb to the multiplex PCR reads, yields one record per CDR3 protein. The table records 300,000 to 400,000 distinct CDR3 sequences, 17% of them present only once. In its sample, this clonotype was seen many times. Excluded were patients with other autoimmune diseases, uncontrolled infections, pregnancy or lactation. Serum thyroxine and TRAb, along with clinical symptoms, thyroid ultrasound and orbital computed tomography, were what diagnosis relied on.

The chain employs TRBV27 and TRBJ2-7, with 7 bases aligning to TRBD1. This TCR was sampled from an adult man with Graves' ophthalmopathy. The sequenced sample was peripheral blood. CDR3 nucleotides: TGTGCCAGCTCCCGGACAGGCTCCTACGAGCAGTACTTC. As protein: CASSRTGSYEQYF.